The T cell receptor (beta chain) described here comes from a study of cytotoxic CD8 clonotypes in ibrutinib-treated CLL. This clone showed up just once. Its antigen is not identified. TCRdb's copy holds only in-frame clones and misses some; the assay was immunoSEQ multiplex PCR. The sample holds some 81,000 clones, roughly 77% seen once. Study observations and caveats: Against age-matched healthy donors, baseline clonality ran higher and tracked circulating CD8+ T-cell counts.

Between the trimmed V and J ends, which lost 4 bases and 2 bases, there was a span of 13 bases. Germline-derived CDR1 and CDR2 are SGHRS and YFSETQ. CDR3 length: 15 amino acids. This TCR was recovered from a human donor with chronic lymphocytic leukemia. The genes are TRBV5-1 and TRBJ1-3; D is unresolved. Source: PBMCs, taken after 12 months of ibrutinib treatment. CDR3 DNA sequence: TGCGCCAGCAGCGCGGGAGGTGGACCTGGAAACACCATATATTTT. Translated, it gives CASSAGGGPGNTIYF.